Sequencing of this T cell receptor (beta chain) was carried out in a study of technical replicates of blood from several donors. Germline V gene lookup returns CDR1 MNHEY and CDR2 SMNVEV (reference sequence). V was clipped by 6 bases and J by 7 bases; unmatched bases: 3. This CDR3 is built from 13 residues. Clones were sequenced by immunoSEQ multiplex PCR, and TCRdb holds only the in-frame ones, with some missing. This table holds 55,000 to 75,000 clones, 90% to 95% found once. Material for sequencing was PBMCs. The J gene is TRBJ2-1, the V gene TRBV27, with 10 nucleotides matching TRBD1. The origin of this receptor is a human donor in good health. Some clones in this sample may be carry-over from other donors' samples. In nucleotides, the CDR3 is TGTGCCAGCAGGGGGGACAGGGGTAATGAGCAGTTCTTC. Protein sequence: CASRGDRGNEQFF.